Below, one T cell receptor beta chain is given with its context. Antigen specificity is unknown. A TCRbeta library incorporating unique molecular identifiers was prepared. From the PCR reads, TCRdb called clonotypes with MiXCR, one entry per CDR3 protein. The data contain about 580,000 distinct CDR3 sequences, roughly 30% of them singletons. This specimen belongs to a study of T-cell reconstitution after alpha-beta-depleted transplantation in children. Overall study results and limits: Fresh T-cell production supplied most of the T-cell counts and diversity seen one year after transplant. Alpha-beta T cells about two months after transplant reportedly derived from several hundred expanded graft clones. Some patients showed high day-60 TCRbeta diversity, which derived from surviving recipient T cells and thymic progenitors.

The V and J ends lost 2 bases and 4 bases, in that order; junction bases with no gene match: 5. The CDR3 is 14 residues long. The germline gives CDR1 MNHEY, CDR2 SVGAGI. Sequencing used PBMCs, obtained before TCRalphabeta/CD19-depleted stem cell transplant. The sequence was collected from a boy under two years old with Wiskott-Aldrich syndrome, due to receive a stem cell transplant. The rearrangement links TRBV6-5 to TRBJ2-7, with 7 bases lining up with TRBD1. This chain's CDR3 is CASSYGTAVYEQYF. The CDR3 DNA sequence: TGTGCCAGCAGTTACGGGACAGCCGTTTACGAGCAGTACTTC.